What follows are 27 T cell receptor beta chains derived from one specimen sequenced in a study of control samples from healthy donors and cancer patients (dated by TCRdb to about 2020). Receptor amplification or capture employed the immunoSEQ multiplex PCR assay. TCRdb carries this immuneACCESS record with in-frame sequences only. Its versions omit some clonotypes, under half of them owing to an unresolved V gene in the studies checked, with the rest unexplained. The table for this sample lists roughly 130,000 clones; around 90% of them were counted only once. Of the sample, roughly 7.8% falls within the top ten clones. Sequencing was carried out using blood. The receptors were sampled from a man aged 18-30 years in good health.

This chain links TRBV9 with TRBJ2-5; D unclear. Trimming cost V 0 bases and J 2 bases, with 11 bases left between them. This CDR3 spans 15 amino acids. Germline assignment: CDR1 SGDLS and CDR2 YYNGEE. As DNA, the CDR3 is TGTGCCAGCAGCGTAGCTGGCACACTACAAGAGACCCAGTACTTC. This codes for CASSVAGTLQETQYF.

The CDR3 bases are TGTGCCAGCAGCTTGCAATATCAGGGGGCCGGGGAGCTGTTTTTT. It yields the protein CASSLQYQGAGELFF. V gene TRBV5-4 combines with J gene TRBJ2-2; TRBD1 matches 7 bases. Per the germline V gene, CDR1 is SGHNT and CDR2 is YYREEE (reference sequence). This CDR3 is 15 amino acids long. Trimming removed 1 base from V and 6 bases from J; junction bases left unmatched: 6. The full variable domain, completed using reference TRBV5-4 and TRBJ2-2, is ETGVTQSPTHLIKTRGQQVTLRCSSQSGHNTVSWYQQALGQGPQFIFQYYREEENGRGNFPPRFSGLQFPNYSSELNVNALELDDSALYLCASSLQYQGAGELFFGEGSRLTVL.

The chain carries TRBV29-1 and TRBJ1-1; the D is unclear. Germline lookup yields CDR1 SQVTM and CDR2 ANQGSEA. The CDR3 is 12 amino acids. The ends were cut back, 4 bases at V and 0 bases at J, with 6 bases in the middle. As DNA, the CDR3 is TGCAGCGTTGGGATCATGAACACTGAAGCTTTCTTT. Translation gives CSVGIMNTEAFF.

The rearrangement joins TRBV6-1 to TRBJ2-3; 7 bases map to TRBD2. Unmatched junction bases numbered 8, after V lost 0 bases and J lost 2 bases. CDR3 length: 17 residues. In germline, CDR1 is MNHNS, CDR2 SASEGT. The CDR3 coding sequence is TGTGCCAGCAGTGAAGCGCTTCGGGGGGACCTCACAGATACGCAGTATTTT. Protein sequence: CASSEALRGDLTDTQYF.

The chain links TRBV3-1 (or the pseudogene TRBV3-2) to TRBJ2-3; D may be TRBD1 or TRBD2 (5 bases each). V lost 0 bases and J lost 1, with 8 bases in between. Germline CDR1 and CDR2: LGHDT and YNNKEL (reference sequence). The CDR3 loop spans 15 amino acids. CDR3 sequence: CASSQELGGTDTQYF. CDR3 DNA: TGTGCCAGCAGCCAAGAACTAGGGGGCACAGATACGCAGTATTTT.

The gene calls are TRBV7-9 and TRBJ1-3; maybe TRBD1 (6 bases). The germline CDR1 and CDR2 sequences are SEHNR and FQNEAQ (reference sequence). The CDR3 spans 15 residues. V was cut by 2 bases and J by 3 bases, with 11 bases left in between. The CDR3 coding sequence is TGTGCCAGCAGCTTAAAGGGGGATGTTGGAAACACCATATATTTT. Translating it yields CASSLKGDVGNTIYF.

The V gene is TRBV10-3, the J gene TRBJ2-5, with no clear D. V lost 6 bases and J lost 5, with 13 bases in between. From germline, CDR1 is ENHRY and CDR2 SYGVKD. The length of the CDR3 is 13 residues. The CDR3 bases are TGTGCCATCAGCGCGCCTCGAGCTGAGACCCAGTACTTC. Protein: CAISAPRAETQYF.

This chain connects TRBV7-9 to TRBJ1-2; weak D call: TRBD1 (5 bases). The V and J ends lost 5 bases and 0 bases respectively, with 22 bases between them. The CDR3 loop spans 18 amino acids. CDR1 SEHNR and CDR2 FQNEAQ come from the germline V gene (reference sequence). CDR3 nucleotide sequence: TGTGCCAGCAGCCAAAACTCACATGGGACGGGAGCTAACTATGGCTACACCTTC. This encodes CASSQNSHGTGANYGYTF.

CDR3 residues: CASSLSRNQPQHF. The DNA for the CDR3 is TGTGCCAGCAGCTTAAGTAGAAATCAGCCCCAGCATTTT. The chain couples TRBV7-9 to TRBJ1-5, with no clear D. Trimming removed 2 bases from V and 4 bases from J, with 6 bases in between. The CDR3 totals 13 residues. CDR1 is SEHNR, CDR2 FQNEAQ, per germline (reference sequence).

The chain couples TRBV9 to TRBJ2-3, with TRBD2 matching 8 bases. Germline V gene data show CDR1 as SGDLS and CDR2 as YYNGEE. The CDR3 contains 16 residues. V shed 4 bases, J shed 0 bases, and the junction held 7 bases outside the gene matches. Here the CDR3 reads CASSLRGGSSTDTQYF. The CDR3, as DNA: TGTGCCAGCAGCCTCCGGGGGGGGTCTAGCACAGATACGCAGTATTTT.

A few counts support this clone. The V gene is TRBV3-1 (or the pseudogene TRBV3-2), the J gene TRBJ1-2; tentatively, D is TRBD1 (5 bases). The CDR3 spans 14 residues. The germline V gene encodes CDR1 LGHDT and CDR2 YNNKEL (reference sequence). The V end was cut by 1 base, the J end by 7 bases, with 13 bases between. The CDR3 bases are TGTGCCAGCAGCCAAGGGTCAGGGAGCGGTGGCTACACCTTC. Its translation: CASSQGSGSGGYTF.

The genes are TRBV6-5 and TRBJ2-7, with TRBD1 matching over 7 bases. The CDR3 sequence is 14 residues long. J gave up 0 bases and V 10 bases, and 9 bases lay outside the gene matches. Looked up from germline, CDR1 is MNHEY and CDR2 is SVGAGI. CDR3 protein: CATVDRVYSYEQYF. CDR3 bases: TGTGCCACAGTTGACAGGGTTTACTCCTACGAGCAGTACTTC.

In DNA form, the CDR3 reads TGTGCCAGCAGTCTGGGGAGCTCCTACAATGAGCAGTTCTTC. Translation: CASSLGSSYNEQFF. The chain uses TRBV25-1 and TRBJ2-1; possible D gene TRBD2, 5 bases. The CDR3 has 14 residues. Trimming stripped 5 bases from V and 0 bases from J, with 8 bases between. Germline CDR1 is MGHDK and CDR2 is SYGVNS.

V and J are TRBV27 and TRBJ2-7; TRBD1 matches 7 bases. V lost 5 bases to trimming and J lost 1 base; unmatched junction nucleotides: 5. Per germline, CDR1 MNHEY and CDR2 SMNVEV (reference sequence). The CDR3 has 14 amino acids. The CDR3 sequence is CASSLRQGSYEQYF. CDR3 nucleotide sequence: TGTGCCAGCAGTCTCCGACAGGGATCCTACGAGCAGTACTTC.

The table lists this clone with a count of one. J is TRBJ2-7 and V is TRBV27; D is unresolved. The CDR3 spans 13 residues. V lost 6 bases and J lost 2, with 11 bases in between. CDR1 is MNHEY and CDR2 is SMNVEV in the germline V gene (reference sequence). CDR3 coding DNA: TGTGCCAGCAGCCCAGCCCGCCCCTACGAGCAGTACTTC. Translation gives CASSPARPYEQYF.

The J gene is TRBJ2-7, the V gene TRBV12-3 or TRBV12-4; a possible D gene is TRBD1 (6 bases). The CDR3 consists of 12 residues. V was trimmed by 5 bases and J by 3 bases, leaving 8 bases between them. The CDR3 region has the DNA TGTGCCAGCAGTACAGGGATCTACGAGCAGTACTTC. This encodes CASSTGIYEQYF.

The chain has TRBV6-5 and TRBJ2-1; 8 bases agree with TRBD1. CDR3 length: 13 amino acids. Trimming cost V 6 bases and J 5 bases; bases outside gene matches: 3. Germline CDR1 is MNHEY and CDR2 is SVGAGI. This chain's CDR3 is CASRMTGDNEQFF. The DNA for the CDR3 is TGTGCCAGCAGAATGACAGGGGACAATGAGCAGTTCTTC.

A word on this clone: Other DNA variants within this sample encode the same CDR3. The CDR3 reads CSVGGRETQYF. In DNA form, the CDR3 reads TGCAGCGTTGGGGGGCGGGAGACCCAGTACTTC. This chain links TRBV29-1 with TRBJ2-5; D perhaps matches TRBD1 (6 bases). The V end lost 4 bases, the J end lost 5 bases, and 8 bases lay between the germline ends. Germline CDR1 reads SQVTM; CDR2 reads ANQGSEA. The CDR3 is 11 residues long.

The chain links TRBV27 to TRBJ1-4, with a tentative D call TRBD1 (5 bases). V lost 6 bases to trimming and J lost 4 bases, with 9 bases between them. This CDR3 spans 13 amino acids. Germline loops: CDR1 MNHEY, CDR2 SMNVEV (reference sequence). The CDR3: CASRGVGNEKLFF. The DNA for the CDR3 is TGTGCCAGCAGGGGGGTTGGTAATGAAAAACTGTTTTTT.

The chain joins TRBV18 to TRBJ1-5; D is unclear. CDR3 length: 14 amino acids. Germline CDR1 is KGHSH and CDR2 is LQKENI. The ends were cut back, 3 bases at V and 0 bases at J, with 6 bases in the middle. CDR3 region: CASSPEYSNQPQHF. CDR3 sequence (DNA): TGTGCCAGCTCACCTGAGTATAGCAATCAGCCCCAGCATTTT.

This sequence joins TRBV19 and TRBJ1-4; TRBD1 aligns across 7 bases. With 6 bases clipped from V and 0 bases from J, the junction kept 7 bases outside the gene matches. Germline V gene data show CDR1 as LNHDA and CDR2 as SQIVND (reference sequence). This CDR3 contains 16 residues. This CDR3 is CASRATGKATNEKLFF. The CDR3 region has the DNA TGTGCCAGTAGGGCGACAGGGAAGGCAACTAATGAAAAACTGTTTTTT.

The gene calls are TRBV5-1 and TRBJ2-7; D tentatively fits TRBD1 or TRBD2 (5 bases each). The germline V gene has CDR1 SGHRS and CDR2 YFSETQ. CDR3 length: 12 amino acids. Between the trimmed V and J ends, which lost 4 bases and 4 bases, there was a span of 9 bases. CDR3 coding DNA: TGCGCCAGCAGCCCAGAGGGGTACGAGCAGTACTTC. Translated: CASSPEGYEQYF.

V is TRBV6-1 and J is TRBJ2-1; no clear D. Germline lookup yields CDR1 MNHNS and CDR2 SASEGT. Trimming pared 2 bases from V and 7 bases from J, leaving 6 bases between. The CDR3 consists of 12 residues. The CDR3 protein is CASSERRNEQFF. The CDR3 DNA follows: TGTGCCAGCAGTGAAAGACGAAATGAGCAGTTCTTC.

The chain uses TRBV19 and TRBJ2-2, with D possibly being TRBD1 (6 bases). This CDR3 spans 16 amino acids. CDR1 and CDR2 (germline): LNHDA, SQIVND (reference sequence). V was cut by 0 bases and J by 3 bases, with 11 bases left in between. Here the CDR3 DNA reads TGTGCCAGTAGTATAGACCCGGGACACTACACCGGGGAGCTGTTTTTT. It specifies CASSIDPGHYTGELFF.

V is TRBV14 and J is TRBJ2-5; 14 bases line up with TRBD2. V was pared by 0 bases and J by 5 bases, with 11 bases of the junction left unmatched. CDR3 length equals 19 residues. The germline V gene has CDR1 SGHDN and CDR2 FVKESK. The CDR3 DNA reads as TGTGCCAGCAGCCAAGATTCGAGACTAGCGGGGGGGCGTTTGGAGACCCAGTACTTC. Amino acids: CASSQDSRLAGGRLETQYF. Based on the CDR3 plus reference TRBV14 and TRBJ2-5, the full variable domain is EAGVTQFPSHSVIEKGQTVTLRCDPISGHDNLYWYRRVMGKEIKFLLHFVKESKQDESGMPNNRFLAERTGGTYSTLKVQPAELEDSGVYFCASSQDSRLAGGRLETQYFGPGTRLLVL.

V is TRBV10-3 and J is TRBJ2-1; 7 bases line up with TRBD1. The CDR3 totals 14 residues. After removal of 4 bases from V and 4 bases from J, the junction contained 4 bases not matched to a gene. CDR1 is ENHRY and CDR2 is SYGVKD in the germline V gene. CDR3 residues: CAISGGGAYNEQFF. CDR3 DNA: TGTGCCATCAGTGGAGGGGGCGCTTACAATGAGCAGTTCTTC.

This clone appeared a few times. The V gene is TRBV7-9, the J gene TRBJ1-1; D is possibly TRBD1 (6 bases). Trimming removed 3 bases from V and 9 bases from J, with 14 bases in between. There are 13 residues in the CDR3. The germline V gene encodes CDR1 SEHNR and CDR2 FQNEAQ (reference sequence). The CDR3 region has the DNA TGTGCCAGCAGCTTGCAAATACAGGGCCAAGCTTTCTTT. Translated, it gives CASSLQIQGQAFF.